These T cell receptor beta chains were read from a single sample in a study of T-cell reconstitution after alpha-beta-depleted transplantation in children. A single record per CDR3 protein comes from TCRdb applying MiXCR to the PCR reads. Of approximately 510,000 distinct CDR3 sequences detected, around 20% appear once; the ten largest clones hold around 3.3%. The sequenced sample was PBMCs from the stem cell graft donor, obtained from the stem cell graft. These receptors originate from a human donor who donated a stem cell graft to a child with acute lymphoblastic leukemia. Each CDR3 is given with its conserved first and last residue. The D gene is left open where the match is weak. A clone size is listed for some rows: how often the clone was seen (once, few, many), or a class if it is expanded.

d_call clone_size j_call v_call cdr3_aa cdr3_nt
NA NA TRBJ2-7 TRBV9 CASSRGVGSYEQYF TGTGCCAGCAGCAGAGGCGTCGGCTCCTACGAGCAGTACTTC
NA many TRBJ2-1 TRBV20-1 CSATSGDQSYNEQFF TGCAGTGCCACATCCGGGGACCAAAGCTACAATGAGCAGTTCTTC
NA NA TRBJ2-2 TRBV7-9 CASTHGVTGELFF TGTGCCAGCACCCACGGGGTAACCGGGGAGCTGTTTTTT
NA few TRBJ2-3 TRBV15 CATSTFRSGSTDTQYF TGTGCCACCAGCACCTTTAGAAGCGGGAGCACAGATACGCAGTATTTT
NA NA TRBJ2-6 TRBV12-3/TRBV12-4 CASSLRPGEGHGANVLTF TGTGCCAGCAGTTTAAGGCCGGGGGAAGGGCATGGGGCCAACGTCCTGACTTTC
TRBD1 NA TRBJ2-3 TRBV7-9 CASSSPDRGKRDTQYF TGTGCCAGCAGCTCACCGGACAGGGGGAAAAGAGATACGCAGTATTTT
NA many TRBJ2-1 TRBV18 CASSPGPQSPQFF TGTGCCAGCTCACCCGGACCGCAGAGCCCCCAGTTCTTC
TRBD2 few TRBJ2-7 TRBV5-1 CASSSGTSGTDEQYF TGCGCCAGCAGCTCGGGGACTAGCGGGACGGACGAGCAGTACTTC
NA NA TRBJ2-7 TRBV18 CASSPRAGDYEQYF TGTGCCAGCTCACCACGGGCAGGAGACTACGAGCAGTACTTC
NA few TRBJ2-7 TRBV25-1 CASSEYQGGEQYF TGTGCCAGCAGTGAATATCAAGGGGGTGAGCAGTACTTC
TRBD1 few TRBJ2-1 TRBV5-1 CASSWGTGNNEQFF TGCGCCAGCAGCTGGGGGACAGGGAATAATGAGCAGTTCTTC
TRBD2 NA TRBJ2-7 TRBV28 CASRALAGGAYEQYF TGTGCCAGCAGGGCACTAGCGGGGGGGGCTTACGAGCAGTACTTC
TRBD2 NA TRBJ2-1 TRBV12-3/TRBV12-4 CASSRGLAGDPYNEQFF TGTGCCAGCAGTCGGGGACTAGCGGGAGACCCCTACAATGAGCAGTTCTTC
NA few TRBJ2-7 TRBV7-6 CASSRGPGPREYYEQYF TGTGCCAGCAGCCGTGGCCCAGGGCCTAGGGAATACTACGAGCAGTACTTC
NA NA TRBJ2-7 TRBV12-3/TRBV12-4 CASSHVGEQYF TGTGCCAGCAGCCATGTGGGCGAGCAGTACTTC
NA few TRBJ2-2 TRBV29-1 CSVSPKGVGGELFF TGCAGCGTTTCCCCGAAGGGGGTTGGCGGGGAGCTGTTTTTT
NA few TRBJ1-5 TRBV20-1 CSASLSNQPQHF TGCAGTGCTAGTTTGAGCAATCAGCCCCAGCATTTT